Sequencing of this T cell receptor (beta chain) was carried out in a study of Graves' ophthalmopathy and Graves' hyperthyroidism. The CDR3 loop spans 19 amino acids. V lost 4 bases and J lost 0, with 20 bases in between. This clonotype was counted many times. Isolation of PBMCs was performed using 10 ml of fresh peripheral blood. Investigators amplified TCR beta CDR3 regions from RNA transcripts. The library came from an HTBI-primed first-round RT-PCR and a second-round multiplex PCR. One entry per CDR3 protein, called by TCRdb with MiXCR from the multiplex PCR reads. The sample records roughly 400,000 distinct CDR3 sequences, approximately 20% being singletons.

The chain recombines TRBV5-7 with TRBJ2-6; a weak D match, TRBD1 (5 bases). TRBV5-7 is reported as an ORF; its role is uncertain. The sample comprised peripheral blood. This TCR came from a woman between 18 and 29 years old with Graves' ophthalmopathy. The CDR3 nucleotides read TGTGCCAGCAGCCAACGTACAGGAATTTCCCTCTCTGGGGCCAACGTCCTGACTTTC. This encodes CASSQRTGISLSGANVLTF.